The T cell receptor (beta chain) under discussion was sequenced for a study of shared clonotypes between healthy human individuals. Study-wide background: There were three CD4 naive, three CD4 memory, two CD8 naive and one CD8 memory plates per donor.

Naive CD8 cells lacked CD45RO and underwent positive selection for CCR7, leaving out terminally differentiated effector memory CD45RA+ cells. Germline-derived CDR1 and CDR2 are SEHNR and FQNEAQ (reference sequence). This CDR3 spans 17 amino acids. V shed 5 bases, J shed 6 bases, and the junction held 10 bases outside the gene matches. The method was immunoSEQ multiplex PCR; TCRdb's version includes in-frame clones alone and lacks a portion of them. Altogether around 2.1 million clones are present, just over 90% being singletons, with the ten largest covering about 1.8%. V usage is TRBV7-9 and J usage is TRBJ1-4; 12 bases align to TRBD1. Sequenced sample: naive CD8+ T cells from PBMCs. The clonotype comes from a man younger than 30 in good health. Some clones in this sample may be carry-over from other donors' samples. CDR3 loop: CASSLGTGGFRDEKLFF. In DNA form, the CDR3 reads TGTGCCAGCAGCCTCGGGACAGGGGGCTTTCGGGATGAAAAACTGTTTTTT. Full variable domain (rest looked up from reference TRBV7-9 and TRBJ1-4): DTGVSQNPRHKITKRGQNVTFRCDPISEHNRLYWYRQTLGQGPEFLTYFQNEAQLEKSRLLSDRFSAERPKGSFSTLEIQRTEQGDSAMYLCASSLGTGGFRDEKLFFGSGTQLSVL.